This note documents a single T cell receptor beta chain sequence. J lost 4 bases, V lost 3 bases, and 1 base had no gene match. The CDR3 spans 14 residues. Germline-derived CDR1 and CDR2 are SGDLS and YYNGEE. The entry originates in a study of cytotoxic CD8 clonotypes in ibrutinib-treated CLL. Here immunoSEQ multiplex PCR was the method, and the copy in TCRdb shows in-frame clones only, minus some. Of fewer than 400,000 clones listed, over 60% are singletons. This receptor was identified in a human donor with chronic lymphocytic leukemia. The genes are TRBV9 and TRBJ2-5; 12 bases are a match to TRBD2. The sample was PBMCs, taken after 36 months of ibrutinib treatment. The CDR3 DNA reads as TGTGCCAGCAGCGGGGGACTAGCGGGAGAGACCCAGTACTTC. This codes for CASSGGLAGETQYF.